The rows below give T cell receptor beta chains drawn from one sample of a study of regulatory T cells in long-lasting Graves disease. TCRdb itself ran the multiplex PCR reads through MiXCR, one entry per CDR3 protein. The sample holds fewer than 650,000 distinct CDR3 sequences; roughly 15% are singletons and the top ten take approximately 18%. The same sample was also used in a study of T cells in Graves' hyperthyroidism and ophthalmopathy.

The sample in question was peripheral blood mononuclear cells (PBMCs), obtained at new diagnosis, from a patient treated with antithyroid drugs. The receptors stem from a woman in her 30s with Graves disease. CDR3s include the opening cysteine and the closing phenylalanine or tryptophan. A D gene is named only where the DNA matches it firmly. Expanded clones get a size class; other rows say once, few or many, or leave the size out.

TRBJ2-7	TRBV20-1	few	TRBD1	TGCAGTGCTCCCACTGACAGGGTCGAGCAGTACTTC	CSAPTDRVEQYF
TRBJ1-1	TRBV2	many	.	TGTGCCAGGGGGCAAGGGAACACTGAAGCTTTCTTT	CARGQGNTEAFF
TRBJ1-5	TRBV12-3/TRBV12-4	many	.	TGTGCCAGTTCTACGCAGGGATCGAGCAATCAGCCCCAGCATTTT	CASSTQGSSNQPQHF
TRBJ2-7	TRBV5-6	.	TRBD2	TGTGCCAGCACTTACTACGGTAGCGGGGTCTCCTACGAGCAGTACTTC	CASTYYGSGVSYEQYF
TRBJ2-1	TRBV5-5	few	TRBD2	TGTGCCAGCAGCTTGGCATACGGGACTAGCGGTACCAGACAGGGTGAGCAGTTCTTC	CASSLAYGTSGTRQGEQFF
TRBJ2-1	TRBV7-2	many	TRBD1	TGTGCCAGCAGCTTACTTCCAGGGGGCAATTCACATAGCCGCTTC	CASSLLPGGNSHSRF
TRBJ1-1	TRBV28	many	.	TGTGCCAGCAGTTTATATTTCCCAGGAACAACCGAAGCTTTCTTT	CASSLYFPGTTEAFF
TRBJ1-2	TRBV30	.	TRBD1	TGTGCCTGGACCAGGGGGCTAGAGGGCTACACCTTC	CAWTRGLEGYTF
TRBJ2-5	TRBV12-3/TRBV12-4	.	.	TGTGCCAGCAGTTTAGCTGTTGACGGCCAAGAGACCCAGTACTTC	CASSLAVDGQETQYF
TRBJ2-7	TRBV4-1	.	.	TGCGCCGGCAGCCAAACACCATCCCAACCGGACAAGCAGTACTTC	CAGSQTPSQPDKQYF
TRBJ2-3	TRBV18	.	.	TGTGCCAGCTCACCAGTACAGGGCGCAGATACGCAGTATTTT	CASSPVQGADTQYF
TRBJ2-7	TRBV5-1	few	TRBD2	TGCGCCAGCAGCACCGGACTAGCGGTCTACGAGCAGTACTTC	CASSTGLAVYEQYF
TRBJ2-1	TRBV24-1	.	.	TGTGCCACCAGTGCCCCGGGCCGTAGCTCCTACAATGAGCAGTTCTTC	CATSAPGRSSYNEQFF
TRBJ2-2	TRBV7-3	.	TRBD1	TGTGCCAGCAGCTCCGGACAGGCGAACACCGGGGAGCTGTTTTTT	CASSSGQANTGELFF
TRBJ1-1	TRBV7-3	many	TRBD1	TGTGCCAGCAGCTCAACTCAACAGGGGGAGGGGACTGAAGCTTTCTTT	CASSSTQQGEGTEAFF
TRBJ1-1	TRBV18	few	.	TGTGCCAGCTCACCCGACATCAAGGGCACTGAAGCTTTCTTT	CASSPDIKGTEAFF
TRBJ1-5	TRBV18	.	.	TGTGCCAGCTCACCAAATTCCTGGGCAGGCAATCAGCCCCAGCATTTT	CASSPNSWAGNQPQHF
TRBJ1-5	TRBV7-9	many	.	TGTGCCAGCAGCCCGACAGGACCCGGGCCCCAGCATTTT	CASSPTGPGPQHF
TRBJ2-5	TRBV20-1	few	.	TGCAGTGGATTAGGAGAGGGAGAGACCCAGTACTTC	CSGLGEGETQYF
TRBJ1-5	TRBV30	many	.	TGTGCCTGGAGCGAGCAGACAAATCAGCCCCAGCATTTT	CAWSEQTNQPQHF
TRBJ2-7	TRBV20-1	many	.	TGCAGTGCTGGACGGTCCTTCTACGAGCAGTACTTC	CSAGRSFYEQYF
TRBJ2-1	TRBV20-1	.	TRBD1	TGCAGTGCTAGTAAGGGACAGGGGAACAATGAGCAGTTCTTC	CSASKGQGNNEQFF
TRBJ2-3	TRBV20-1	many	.	TGCAGTGCGCGGGACAGAGGAAGAGTTTTCACAGATACGCAGTATTTT	CSARDRGRVFTDTQYF
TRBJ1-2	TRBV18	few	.	TGTGCCAGCTCACCAACCGGAGGTCTCTATGGCTACACCTTC	CASSPTGGLYGYTF
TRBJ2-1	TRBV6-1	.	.	TGTGCCACTCGATGGGGCAATGAGCAGTTCTTC	CATRWGNEQFF
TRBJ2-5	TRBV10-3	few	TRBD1	TGTGCCATCAGTTCATTAGGGGGCCGCCAAGAGACCCAGTACTTC	CAISSLGGRQETQYF
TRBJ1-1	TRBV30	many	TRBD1	TGTGCCTGGATTCCCGGGACAGGGAACACTGAAGCTTTCTTT	CAWIPGTGNTEAFF
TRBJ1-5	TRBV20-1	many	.	TGCAGTGCTAGAGATCAAAGGGGCAATCAGCCCCAGCATTTT	CSARDQRGNQPQHF
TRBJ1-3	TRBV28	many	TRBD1	TGTGCCAGCAGTTTTGGGGACAGGGCCCTTTACTCAATTGGAAACACCATATATTTT	CASSFGDRALYSIGNTIYF
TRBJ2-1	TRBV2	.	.	TGTGCCAGCAGAGCACTAAGTACAGGGTATGAGCAGTTCTTC	CASRALSTGYEQFF
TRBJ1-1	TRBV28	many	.	TGTGCCAGCAGTTTTATGGGGGTTGAAGCTTTCTTT	CASSFMGVEAFF
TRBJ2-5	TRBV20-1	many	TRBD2	TGCAGTGCTAGAGATTTCGGGACTAGCGGCCAAGAGACCCAGTACTTC	CSARDFGTSGQETQYF
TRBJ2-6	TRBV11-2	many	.	TGTGCCAGCAGCTTAGTGGGGACTGGGGCCAACGTCCTGACTTTC	CASSLVGTGANVLTF
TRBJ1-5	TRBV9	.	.	TGTGCCAGCAGCGAGGACAGTGGCAATCAGCCCCAGCATTTT	CASSEDSGNQPQHF
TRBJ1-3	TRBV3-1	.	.	TGTGCCAGCAGCCAAGGGGGGGCGTTGTCTGGAAACACCATATATTTT	CASSQGGALSGNTIYF
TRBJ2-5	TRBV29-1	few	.	TGCAGCGTCGTGAGCGAGGTCGGAGAGACCCAGTACTTC	CSVVSEVGETQYF
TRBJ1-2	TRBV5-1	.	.	TGCGCCAGCAGCTTGGGCTCGGACATCTCTGGCTACACCTTC	CASSLGSDISGYTF
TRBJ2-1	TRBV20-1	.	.	TGCAGTGCCGAGAGGACCCTCCTATCCTACAATGAGCAGTTCTTC	CSAERTLLSYNEQFF
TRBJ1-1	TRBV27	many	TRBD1	TGTGCCAGCAGTAAGGACAGGCTGGGAACTGAAGCTTTCTTT	CASSKDRLGTEAFF
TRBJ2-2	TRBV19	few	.	TGTGCCAGTAGTATAACGGGGAGGAGAGAGACCGGGGAGCTGTTTTTT	CASSITGRRETGELFF
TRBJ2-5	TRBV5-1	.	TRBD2	TGCGCCAGCAGCACCGGGACTAGCGGAGACCTAGGAGAGACCCAGTACTTC	CASSTGTSGDLGETQYF
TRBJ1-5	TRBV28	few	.	TGTGCCAGCAGTTCGACCGCAGGGGTGGCTAACAATCAGCCCCAGCATTTT	CASSSTAGVANNQPQHF
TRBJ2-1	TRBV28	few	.	TGTGCCAGCAGTGACACGAGGAGTGCAACCTACAATGAGCAGTTCTTC	CASSDTRSATYNEQFF
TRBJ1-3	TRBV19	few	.	TGTGCCAGTAGGGACAGTAACTCTGGAAACACCATATATTTT	CASRDSNSGNTIYF
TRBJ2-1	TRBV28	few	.	TGTGCCAGCAGTTTATCTCGCACAGAGCAGTTCTTC	CASSLSRTEQFF
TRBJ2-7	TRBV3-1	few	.	TGTGCCAGCAGCCCTGCTGTCCGACTCGTCGAGCAGTACTTC	CASSPAVRLVEQYF
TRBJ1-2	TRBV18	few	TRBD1	TGTGCCAGCTCACCCCAGGGGACAGGGCTCAGTGGCTACACCTTC	CASSPQGTGLSGYTF
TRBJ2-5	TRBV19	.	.	TGTGCCAGTAGTGCTTCCGGGACCCCGAGGGGGGAGACCCAGTACTTC	CASSASGTPRGETQYF
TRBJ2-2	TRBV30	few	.	TGTGCCTGGACCCCGAGGGGGACCGGGGAGCTGTTTTTT	CAWTPRGTGELFF
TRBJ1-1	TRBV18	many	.	TGTGCCAGCTCCCCCCTGAGGGACACTGAAGCTTTCTTT	CASSPLRDTEAFF
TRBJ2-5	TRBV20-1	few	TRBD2	TGCAGTGCTAGAGCCACGAGAATAGCGGGAGCCAGGCTGACCCAGTACTTC	CSARATRIAGARLTQYF
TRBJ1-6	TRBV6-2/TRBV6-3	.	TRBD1	TGTGCCAGCAGTCAAACCGGGACAGGGAAATCACCCCTCCACTTT	CASSQTGTGKSPLHF
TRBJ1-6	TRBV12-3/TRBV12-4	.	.	TGTGCCAGCAGTTGGGCACTGAATTCACCCCTCCACTTT	CASSWALNSPLHF
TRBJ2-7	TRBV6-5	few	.	TGTGCCAGCAGTTTATTTGGGGCGGGTTACGAGCAGTACTTC	CASSLFGAGYEQYF
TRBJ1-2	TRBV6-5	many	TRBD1	TGTGCCAGCAGTTACTCGAATCCGGGACAGGGGGCTAAGGGCTACACCTTC	CASSYSNPGQGAKGYTF
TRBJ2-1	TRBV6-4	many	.	TGTGCCAGCAGTGAACGCGCGGGATCCCCCTACAATGAGCAGTTCTTC	CASSERAGSPYNEQFF
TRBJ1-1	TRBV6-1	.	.	TGTGCCAGCAGGGGGGGGGCTGAAGCTTTCTTT	CASRGGAEAFF